This entry concerns a single TCR beta chain. CDR1 and CDR2 from the germline V gene are GTSNPN and SVGIG (reference sequence). This CDR3 is built from 15 residues. The V and J ends lost 2 bases and 6 bases, in that order; junction bases with no gene match: 9. The entry originates in a study of blood T cell repertoires in COVID-19. About the research overall: From T cells, B-cell-depleted T cells, or PBMCs came the material, which was cDNA or gDNA.

Using immunoSEQ multiplex PCR, the repertoire was profiled, and TCRdb retains in-frame clones only, with some absent. The sample has 95,000 to 110,000 clones, about 91% seen once. The sample was peripheral blood. This rearrangement joins TRBV30 to TRBJ1-1, with 10 bases fitting TRBD1. This TCR was sampled from a man aged 45-65 years with active or convalescent COVID-19. The CDR3 spells CAWSTPGQGIPEAFF. CDR3 in DNA: TGTGCCTGGAGTACTCCGGGACAGGGGATCCCTGAAGCTTTCTTT.